In its sample, the clone carrying this TCR beta chain was seen many times. RNA transcripts gave rise to amplified TCR beta CDR3 regions. RT-PCR in the first round (using the HTBI primer set) targeted the TCR CDR3. TCRdb redid the calling of the multiplex PCR reads with MiXCR, one entry per CDR3 protein. The repertoire consists of over 700,000 distinct CDR3 sequences, with roughly a sixth occurring once and the leading ten covering approximately 15%. CDR1 and CDR2 (germline): MNHNS, SASEGT. This CDR3 is 14 amino acids long. Trimming removed 5 bases from V and 5 bases from J, with 15 bases in between. The data derive from a study of T cells in Graves' hyperthyroidism and ophthalmopathy. Researchers barred patients who had uncontrolled infection, other autoimmune disease, pregnancy or lactation.

The receptor comes from a woman aged 45 to 65 with Graves' hyperthyroidism that later progressed to Graves' ophthalmopathy. Sample: blood. The rearrangement joins TRBV6-1 to TRBJ1-2, with D unresolved. The CDR3 region is CASSQTGSGYGYTF. The CDR3 DNA is TGTGCCAGCAGTCAGACCGGGTCTGGGTATGGCTACACCTTC.